The sequence of this T cell receptor (beta chain) was determined in a study of blood T cell repertoires in COVID-19. This table comes from immunoSEQ multiplex PCR, and its TCRdb copy is limited to in-frame clones, with some not included. Of some 250,000 clones listed, 86% are singletons. Only one count was recorded for this clone. CDR1 and CDR2 from the germline V gene are MNHEY and SVGEGT. Trimming cost V 4 bases and J 7 bases, with 8 bases left between them. CDR3 length: 13 amino acids. The chain links TRBV6-2 or TRBV6-3 to TRBJ1-6; D might be TRBD1 (5 bases). The specimen sequenced was peripheral blood. The clonotype comes from a woman aged 25 to 39 who had recovered from COVID-19. CDR3 in DNA: TGTGCCAGCAGTTCGGGGGAGAATTCACCCCTCCACTTT. Its translation is CASSSGENSPLHF.